Listed here are 28 T cell receptor beta chains from one sample, sequenced in a study of blood T cell repertoires in COVID-19. The method was immunoSEQ multiplex PCR; TCRdb's version includes in-frame clones alone and lacks a portion of them. The top ten hold under 10% of the sample, which has under 100,000 clones, roughly nine tenths seen once. Sequencing input: peripheral blood. The receptors here all came from a man aged 50-59 years with acute or convalescent COVID-19.

This chain uses TRBV15 with TRBJ2-3, with 8 positions matching TRBD2. This CDR3 is built from 14 residues. Germline V CDR1 and CDR2: LNHNV, YYDKDF (reference sequence). Germline trimming cut 5 bases from V and 1 base from J; bases unmatched to any gene: 2. CDR3 DNA: TGTGCCACCAGCCTGACTAGCGGCACAGATACGCAGTATTTT. Translation: CATSLTSGTDTQYF.

The chain employs TRBV30 and TRBJ1-2, with D perhaps TRBD1 (6 bases). The V gene lost 0 bases and the J gene lost 10 bases, with 12 bases spanning the gap. This CDR3 region has 12 residues. CDR1 is GTSNPN, CDR2 SVGIG, per germline (reference sequence). DNA of the CDR3: TGTGCCTGGAGTGTAGGGGGAAAGGACTACACCTTC. The encoded protein is CAWSVGGKDYTF.

This chain links TRBV21-1 with TRBJ1-6; TRBD1 is the table's D call and was not checked against the DNA. TRBV21-1 is termed a pseudogene. The CDR3 has 16 amino acids. The CDR3, as DNA: TGTGCCAGCAGCGCCCAACAGGGGCGAGGGGGTTCACCCCTCCACTTT. Its protein product is CASSAQQGRGGSPLHF.

The chain carries TRBV6-5 and TRBJ1-1; D gene unclear. Germline V gene data show CDR1 as MNHEY and CDR2 as SVGAGI. This CDR3 spans 14 amino acids. V shed 2 bases and J shed 7 bases, with 14 bases lying between them. The CDR3 sequence is CASSYARDYSEAFF. DNA for the CDR3: TGTGCCAGCAGTTACGCGAGAGATTACAGTGAAGCTTTCTTT.

The chain recombines TRBV12-5 with TRBJ2-1; TRBD1 matches 11 bases. Germline trimming cut 6 bases from V and 10 bases from J; bases unmatched to any gene: 8. From germline, CDR1 is LGHNT and CDR2 FRNRAP. This CDR3 has 14 residues. CDR3 amino acids: CASGLGTGGREQFF. The CDR3 region has the DNA TGTGCTAGTGGCCTTGGGACAGGGGGTCGCGAGCAGTTCTTC.

This clone was recorded once. The chain couples TRBV5-1 to TRBJ1-1, with D perhaps TRBD1 (6 bases). CDR3 length: 16 residues. Germline CDR1 SGHRS, CDR2 YFSETQ. Trimming shortened V by 4 bases and J by 0 bases, and 16 bases separated the two germline ends. This CDR3 reads CASSTDRPPVNTEAFF. DNA of the CDR3: TGCGCCAGCAGCACAGACAGGCCCCCGGTGAACACTGAAGCTTTCTTT.

The V and J genes are TRBV19 and TRBJ1-6; unclear D gene. Between the trimmed V and J ends, which lost 5 bases and 8 bases, there was a span of 7 bases. CDR3 size: 12 residues. Looked up from germline, CDR1 is LNHDA and CDR2 is SQIVND (reference sequence). The CDR3: CASSSVDSPLHF. For the CDR3, the DNA is TGTGCCAGTAGTTCTGTAGATTCACCCCTCCACTTT.

The chain employs TRBV15 and TRBJ1-1; weak D call: TRBD1 (6 bases). V shed 2 bases and J shed 3 bases, with 13 bases lying between them. The CDR3 contains 15 residues. Per the germline V gene, CDR1 is LNHNV and CDR2 is YYDKDF (reference sequence). The CDR3 nucleotides read TGTGCCACCAGCAGACGTGACAGGATCTACACTGAAGCTTTCTTT. Protein sequence: CATSRRDRIYTEAFF.

This chain joins TRBV28 and TRBJ1-5, with D tentatively TRBD1 (5 bases). The germline V and J ends were trimmed by 6 bases and 9 bases, with 15 bases remaining between them. The CDR3 consists of 13 residues. Per the germline V gene, CDR1 is MDHEN and CDR2 is SYDVKM. CDR3 region: CASSDTQGRPQHF. DNA of the CDR3: TGTGCCAGCAGCGATACCCAGGGTCGGCCCCAGCATTTT. Full variable domain (outside the CDR3, taken from reference TRBV28 and TRBJ1-5): DVKVTQSSRYLVKRTGEKVFLECVQDMDHENMFWYRQDPGLGLRLIYFSYDVKMKEKGDIPEGYSVSREKKERFSLILESASTNQTSMYLCASSDTQGRPQHFGDGTRLSIL.

The CDR3 sequence is CAWTPGAYNSPLHF. The CDR3 DNA sequence: TGTGCCTGGACCCCGGGTGCCTATAATTCACCCCTCCACTTT. The rearrangement uses TRBV30 and TRBJ1-6; D remains ambiguous. CDR1 and CDR2 from the germline V gene are GTSNPN and SVGIG (reference sequence). The CDR3 is 14 amino acids. Trimming removed 4 bases at V and 2 bases at J, with 9 bases between.

The J gene is TRBJ1-3, the V gene TRBV5-1; 8 bases fit TRBD1. Germline loops: CDR1 SGHRS, CDR2 YFSETQ. Losses at the gene ends were 4 bases for V and 0 bases for J; bases not matched to a gene: 6. The CDR3 loop spans 16 amino acids. CDR3 sequence reads: CASSATGVSSGNTIYF. CDR3 sequence (DNA): TGCGCCAGCAGCGCGACAGGGGTCAGCTCTGGAAACACCATATATTTT. The full variable domain, rest sourced from reference TRBV5-1 and TRBJ1-3, is KAGVTQTPRYLIKTRGQQVTLSCSPISGHRSVSWYQQTPGQGLQFLFEYFSETQRNKGNFPGRFSGRQFSNSRSEMNVSTLELGDSALYLCASSATGVSSGNTIYFGEGSWLTVV.

The rearrangement links TRBV28 to TRBJ1-3, with 9 positions matching TRBD1. Germline V gene data show CDR1 as MDHEN and CDR2 as SYDVKM. Trimming took 2 bases from V and 2 from J; bases not matched to a gene: 1. The CDR3 extends over 15 amino acids. The CDR3 coding sequence is TGTGCCAGCAGTTTAGGGACAGGGCCTGGAAACACCATATATTTT. Translation: CASSLGTGPGNTIYF.

This clone was counted between two and nine times. The chain is built from TRBV5-1 and TRBJ2-7, with 10 bases identical to TRBD1. The CDR3 extends over 15 amino acids. CDR1 and CDR2 (germline): SGHRS, YFSETQ. V dropped 4 bases and J dropped 4; count of bases not matched to a gene: 8. The CDR3 DNA is TGCGCCAGCAGCCCCCTGACAGGGGGCGTGTACGAGCAGTACTTC. Translated: CASSPLTGGVYEQYF.

The chain links TRBV9 to TRBJ1-1; D gene ambiguous. With 2 bases removed from V and 4 bases from J, the gap between germline ends came to 12 bases. The CDR3 sequence is 14 residues long. Per germline, CDR1 SGDLS and CDR2 YYNGEE. The CDR3 DNA sequence: TGTGCCAGCAGCGTCCTACTGCAATCCACTGAAGCTTTCTTT. It is translated as CASSVLLQSTEAFF.

The J gene is TRBJ1-2, the V gene TRBV23-1; D remains ambiguous. TRBV23-1 is given ORF status, its function remaining uncertain. Trimming pared 8 bases from V and 8 bases from J, leaving 12 bases between. The CDR3 loop spans 11 amino acids. The CDR3 loop is CASHRGAGYTF. As DNA, the CDR3 is TGCGCCAGCCACCGGGGTGCGGGCTACACCTTC.

CDR3 protein: CATATGFTGELFF. DNA for the CDR3: TGTGCCACCGCCACAGGGTTCACCGGGGAGCTGTTTTTT. This sequence joins TRBV2 and TRBJ2-2, with a weak D call TRBD1 (6 bases). Germline CDR1 is SNHLY and CDR2 is FYNNEI. Trimming pared 10 bases from V and 4 bases from J, leaving 13 bases between. The CDR3 contains 13 residues. Full variable domain (rest looked up from reference TRBV2 and TRBJ2-2): EPEVTQTPSHQVTQMGQEVILRCVPISNHLYFYWYRQILGQKVEFLVSFYNNEISEKSEIFDDQFSVERPDGSNFTLKIRSTKLEDSAMYFCATATGFTGELFFGEGSRLTVL.

This clone was counted only a few times. The chain couples TRBV30 to TRBJ2-7; possible D gene TRBD1, 5 bases. The germline V gene has CDR1 GTSNPN and CDR2 SVGIG (reference sequence). This CDR3 is built from 11 residues. Trimming cost V 5 bases and J 5 bases, with 10 bases left between them. As DNA, the CDR3 is TGTGCCTGGGGACAAATCCACGAGCAGTACTTC. This codes for CAWGQIHEQYF.

V usage is TRBV3-1 (or the pseudogene TRBV3-2) and J usage is TRBJ1-1; D is possibly TRBD1 (5 bases). The CDR3 has 15 amino acids. Looked up from germline, CDR1 is LGHDT and CDR2 is YNNKEL (reference sequence). Between the trimmed V and J ends, which lost 2 bases and 3 bases, there was a span of 13 bases. The CDR3: CASSQFGGVYTEAFF. CDR3 sequence (DNA): TGTGCCAGCAGCCAATTCGGGGGGGTGTACACTGAAGCTTTCTTT.

CDR3 bases: TGTGCCACCAGCAGGACAGGTGAGCAGTTCTTC. Protein sequence: CATSRTGEQFF. This chain joins TRBV15 and TRBJ2-1, with a weak D call TRBD1 (6 bases). Germline CDR1 and CDR2: LNHNV and YYDKDF (reference sequence). CDR3 length: 11 residues. Trimming removed 3 bases at V and 9 bases at J, with 6 bases between.

This clone has a single count. The chain links TRBV6-5 to TRBJ1-5; D call uncertain. Germline CDR1 reads MNHEY; CDR2 reads SVGAGI. V dropped 2 bases and J dropped 6 bases, with 14 bases sitting between them. CDR3 length equals 15 residues. The CDR3 spells CASSYDGEYGQPQHF. CDR3 nucleotide sequence: TGTGCCAGCAGTTACGACGGGGAATACGGTCAGCCCCAGCATTTT.

V usage is TRBV2 and J usage is TRBJ2-4, with no clear D. V lost 6 bases, J lost 6 bases, and 9 bases lay in between. Per germline, CDR1 SNHLY and CDR2 FYNNEI. This CDR3 has 12 amino acids. CDR3 amino acids: CASRPERNIQYF. CDR3 coding DNA: TGTGCCAGCAGGCCCGAGAGAAACATTCAGTACTTC.

The CDR3 is CASSSEVTPLHF. The CDR3, as DNA: TGTGCCAGCAGCTCCGAGGTTACACCCCTCCACTTT. This sequence joins TRBV11-2 and TRBJ1-6; D remains unclear. The CDR3 totals 12 residues. The V and J ends lost 4 bases and 11 bases respectively, with 9 bases between them. Per germline, CDR1 SGHAT and CDR2 FQNNGV.

The table lists this clone with a few counts. The chain carries TRBV7-9 and TRBJ1-2; no clear D. The length of the CDR3 is 16 residues. V lost 0 bases and J lost 1, with 12 bases in between. Looked up from germline, CDR1 is SEHNR and CDR2 is FQNEAQ (reference sequence). CDR3 nucleotide sequence: TGTGCCAGCAGCTTAGCCCCCCGGGGTGGTAACTATGGCTACACCTTC. Residues: CASSLAPRGGNYGYTF.

The gene calls are TRBV5-8 and TRBJ2-5; D not resolved. The CDR3 has 15 amino acids. Germline V gene sequence: CDR1 SGHTS, CDR2 YDEGEE. Trimming removed 0 bases at V and 4 bases at J, with 13 bases between. The CDR3, as DNA: TGTGCCAGCAGCTTGGCCGGGTTTGCCGGAGAGACCCAGTACTTC. Its translation: CASSLAGFAGETQYF.

The rearrangement links TRBV19 to TRBJ1-1; TRBD1 might be the D (6 bases). There are 13 residues in the CDR3. Trimming shortened V by 7 bases and J by 4 bases, and 13 bases separated the two germline ends. The germline CDR1 and CDR2 sequences are LNHDA and SQIVND (reference sequence). CDR3 region: CASKIRGGTEAFF. CDR3 coding DNA: TGTGCCAGTAAGATCAGGGGCGGCACTGAAGCTTTCTTT.

This clone was seen just once. This CDR3 is CASSSTWDRHQPQHF. The CDR3 bases are TGTGCCAGCAGCTCCACATGGGACAGACATCAGCCCCAGCATTTT. This sequence joins TRBV9 and TRBJ1-5; 7 nucleotides line up with TRBD1. CDR3 length: 15 amino acids. Germline V gives CDR1 SGDLS, CDR2 YYNGEE. The trim removed 4 bases at V and 5 bases at J, leaving 9 bases unmatched.

The rearrangement joins TRBV3-1 (or the pseudogene TRBV3-2) to TRBJ1-1; possibly TRBD1 for D (6 bases). This CDR3 is 13 amino acids long. The germline gives CDR1 LGHDT, CDR2 YNNKEL (reference sequence). Trimming cost V 5 bases and J 1 base, with 8 bases left between them. CDR3 residues: CASSLGQNTEAFF. DNA for the CDR3: TGTGCCAGCAGCTTGGGACAGAACACTGAAGCTTTCTTT.

The V call is TRBV5-1, the J call TRBJ2-2, with D tentatively TRBD2 (6 bases). This CDR3 has 15 amino acids. Between the trimmed V and J ends, which lost 1 base and 7 bases, there was a span of 14 bases. Germline V gives CDR1 SGHRS, CDR2 YFSETQ. The CDR3: CASSLIGGAIGELFF. DNA of the CDR3: TGCGCCAGCAGCTTGATCGGGGGTGCCATCGGGGAGCTGTTTTTT.